The 27 T cell receptor beta chains given below trace back to one sample, sequenced in a study of T cells in Graves' hyperthyroidism and ophthalmopathy. Using RNA transcripts as the source, TCR beta CDR3 regions were amplified. The HTBI primer set was used in a first-round RT-PCR of the TCR CDR3. TCRdb re-called the multiplex PCR reads with MiXCR, one entry per CDR3 protein. The table lists around 700,000 distinct CDR3 sequences, roughly a sixth of them singletons. Sequencing was performed on blood. These TCRs come from a woman aged 50 to 60 with Graves' hyperthyroidism that later progressed to Graves' ophthalmopathy.

This rearrangement joins TRBV7-9 to TRBJ1-5; tentative D call: TRBD1 (6 bases). The germline V gene has CDR1 SEHNR and CDR2 FQNEAQ (reference sequence). The CDR3 sequence is 14 residues long. V was cut by 3 bases and J by 6 bases, with 12 bases left in between. The CDR3 here is CASSFRTVGQPQHF. The CDR3 nucleotides are TGTGCCAGCAGCTTTCGGACAGTTGGTCAGCCCCAGCATTTT.

The rearrangement links TRBV10-2 to TRBJ2-1; 10 bases are shared with TRBD2. The ends lost 4 bases at V and 9 bases at J; junction bases unmatched: 9. This CDR3 region has 15 residues. CDR1 is WSHSY, CDR2 SAAADI, per germline. CDR3 sequence: CASSGGLAGVGEQFF. CDR3 nucleotides: TGCGCCAGCAGTGGCGGGCTAGCGGGGGTCGGTGAGCAGTTCTTC.

This clonotype came up a few times. This chain connects TRBV5-1 to TRBJ2-5; D is unclear. The CDR3 has 12 residues. Germline CDR1 reads SGHRS; CDR2 reads YFSETQ. V gave up 4 bases and J gave up 5 bases, with 9 bases separating them. CDR3 in DNA: TGCGCCAGCAGCGAAAATCCCGAGACCCAGTACTTC. It specifies CASSENPETQYF.

This clonotype was counted between two and nine times. V usage is TRBV9 and J usage is TRBJ2-1; D tentatively reads TRBD1 or TRBD2 (5 bases each). Trimming left V 1 base short and J 8 bases short, with 7 bases between. The CDR3 loop spans 12 amino acids. Germline V CDR1 and CDR2: SGDLS, YYNGEE. For the CDR3, the DNA is TGTGCCAGCAGCGTACCGGGGCATGAGCAGTTCTTC. It specifies CASSVPGHEQFF.

This clonotype was seen many times. This rearrangement joins TRBV12-3 or TRBV12-4 to TRBJ2-7; D possibly matches TRBD1 or TRBD2 (5 bases each). The V and J ends lost 3 bases and 2 bases respectively, with 11 bases between them. The CDR3 contains 14 residues. This CDR3 is CASSFRDGTYEQYF. Written as DNA, the CDR3 is TGTGCCAGCAGTTTTAGGGACGGAACCTACGAGCAGTACTTC.

This clonotype has at least ten counts. The gene calls are TRBV11-2 and TRBJ1-3; a weak D match, TRBD1 (5 bases). The germline V gene encodes CDR1 SGHAT and CDR2 FQNNGV. V lost 5 bases and J 4 bases, leaving 21 bases between the germline ends. CDR3 length: 17 amino acids. The DNA of the CDR3 is TGTGCCAGCAGCCCACCGACTCGAAGGGGCTCGGGAAACACCATATATTTT. Its translation is CASSPPTRRGSGNTIYF. The full variable domain, with the rest looked up from reference TRBV11-2 and TRBJ1-3, is EAGVAQSPRYKIIEKRQSVAFWCNPISGHATLYWYQQILGQGPKLLIQFQNNGVVDDSQLPKDRFSAERLKGVDSTLKIQPAKLEDSAVYLCASSPPTRRGSGNTIYFGEGSWLTVV.

This clonotype was counted only a few times. CDR3 DNA: TGTGCCAGCAGCGACCCCCGGGACGGACATTACAATGAGCAGTTCTTC. This sequence encodes CASSDPRDGHYNEQFF. The chain recombines TRBV7-2 with TRBJ2-1, with D perhaps TRBD1 or TRBD2 (5 bases each). V was pared by 5 bases and J by 4 bases, with 18 bases between. The CDR3 covers 16 residues. Germline V CDR1 and CDR2: SGHTA, FQGNSA.

Note on this clonotype: A much larger clone is a single base away; this may be a read error. The chain is built from TRBV7-6 and TRBJ1-1; possibly TRBD1 for D (6 bases). This CDR3 region has 15 residues. Germline-derived CDR1 and CDR2 are SGHVS and FNYEAQ. The CDR3 DNA reads as TGTGCCAGCAGCTTATTTCGGGGGGCCGTCACTGAAGCTCTCTTT. This gives the protein CASSLFRGAVTEALF. The entire variable domain, with the rest obtained from reference TRBV7-6 and TRBJ1-1, is as follows: GAGVSQSPRYKVTKRGQDVALRCDPISGHVSLYWYRQALGQGPEFLTYFNYEAQQDKSGLPNDRFSAERPEGSISTLTIQRTEQRDSAMYRCASSLFRGAVTEALFGQGTRLTVV.

This clonotype occurred many times. This sequence joins TRBV3-1 and TRBJ1-2, with D possibly matching TRBD1 (6 bases). With 4 bases removed from V and 5 bases from J, the gap between germline ends came to 17 bases. The length of the CDR3 is 15 residues. CDR1 LGHDT and CDR2 YNNKEL come from the germline V gene (reference sequence). The DNA for the CDR3 is TGTGCCAGCAGCCTCTGGACAGCCCGTGATTATGGCTACACCTTC. Protein: CASSLWTARDYGYTF.

Only a few counts were recorded for this clonotype. The chain has TRBV6-6 and TRBJ2-1, with a tentative D call TRBD1 (6 bases). With 2 bases removed from V and 7 bases from J, the gap between germline ends came to 12 bases. This CDR3 contains 14 residues. CDR1 and CDR2 (germline): MNHNY, SVGAGI (reference sequence). The CDR3 DNA sequence: TGTGCCAGCAGTTACACTAACAGGGAGAATGAGCAGTTCTTC. Residues: CASSYTNRENEQFF.

There are many counts of this clonotype. The chain links TRBV20-1 to TRBJ2-3, with a possible D match to TRBD2 (6 bases). Trimming pared 6 bases from V and 0 bases from J, leaving 10 bases between. CDR3 length equals 13 residues. CDR1 is DFQATT, CDR2 SNEGSKA, per germline (reference sequence). The CDR3 spells CSAIAVSTDTQYF. CDR3 nucleotides: TGCAGTGCCATAGCGGTTAGCACAGATACGCAGTATTTT.

V gene TRBV27 combines with J gene TRBJ1-1; D unresolved. This CDR3 has 12 amino acids. The ends were cut back, 7 bases at V and 6 bases at J, with 12 bases in the middle. Germline V gene lookup returns CDR1 MNHEY and CDR2 SMNVEV (reference sequence). CDR3 nucleotides: TGTGCCAGCAAGATGGGGATTTCTGAAGCTTTCTTT. This sequence encodes CASKMGISEAFF.

This clonotype was observed many times. The chain uses TRBV6-1 and TRBJ1-3, with D unclear. Trimming shortened V by 9 bases and J by 2 bases, and 11 bases separated the two germline ends. Germline V gives CDR1 MNHNS, CDR2 SASEGT. This CDR3 is built from 13 residues. The CDR3 bases are TGTGCCAGTGTGACTGATACTGGAAACACCATATATTTT. This translates into CASVTDTGNTIYF.

The sample holds many counts of this clonotype. The chain couples TRBV11-3 to TRBJ2-1, with D uncertain. CDR1 and CDR2 (germline): SGHNT, YENEEA. Trimming cost V 6 bases and J 8 bases, with 11 bases left between them. The CDR3 covers 12 residues. CDR3 sequence reads: CASSYGGYEQFF. The CDR3 DNA reads as TGTGCCAGCAGTTACGGTGGGTATGAGCAGTTCTTC.

This clonotype was recorded at least ten times. J is TRBJ1-1 and V is TRBV11-2; D unclear. The CDR3 runs 14 residues. Per germline, CDR1 SGHAT and CDR2 FQNNGV. Trimming shortened V by 2 bases and J by 6 bases, and 13 bases separated the two germline ends. The chain's CDR3 is CASSLLIGGAEAFF. The CDR3 DNA reads TGTGCCAGCAGCTTACTCATTGGCGGGGCTGAAGCTTTCTTT.

This chain joins TRBV25-1 and TRBJ1-1; D is unresolved. The germline V gene has CDR1 MGHDK and CDR2 SYGVNS. The CDR3 sequence is 15 residues long. Trimming left V 3 bases short and J 2 bases short, with 13 bases between. CDR3 loop: CASSEMATPNTEAFF. In nucleotides, the CDR3 is TGTGCCAGCAGTGAGATGGCGACCCCTAACACTGAAGCTTTCTTT.

In this sample, this clonotype turned up many times. This chain uses TRBV27 with TRBJ2-3; D call uncertain. Per germline, CDR1 MNHEY and CDR2 SMNVEV (reference sequence). Trimming took off 7 bases at V and 2 bases at J, with 13 bases between the two ends. This CDR3 comprises 14 residues. CDR3 amino acids: CASKDGVFTDTQYF. The CDR3 DNA is TGTGCCAGCAAGGACGGAGTCTTCACAGATACGCAGTATTTT.

A few counts support this clonotype. J is TRBJ2-7 and V is TRBV6-1; no firm D call. V was clipped by 3 bases and J by 4 bases, with 13 bases between them. The CDR3 consists of 14 residues. Germline lookup yields CDR1 MNHNS and CDR2 SASEGT. CDR3 DNA: TGTGCCAGCAGTGACAGGCCCTTGCTTTACGAGCAGTACTTC. The encoded protein is CASSDRPLLYEQYF.

V gene TRBV15 combines with J gene TRBJ2-3, with 10 bases fitting TRBD2. This CDR3 spans 15 amino acids. CDR1 and CDR2 (germline): LNHNV, YYDKDF (reference sequence). Trimming cost V 5 bases and J 4 bases; bases outside gene matches: 6. For the CDR3, the DNA is TGTGCCACCAGCGGACCGGGACTAGCGCCAGATACGCAGTATTTT. It is translated as CATSGPGLAPDTQYF.

This clonotype has at least ten counts. This chain uses TRBV11-2 with TRBJ2-1; possible D gene TRBD2, 7 bases. The V and J ends lost 1 base and 2 bases respectively, with 18 bases between them. CDR1 is SGHAT and CDR2 is FQNNGV in the germline V gene. The CDR3 spans 18 residues. CDR3 coding DNA: TGTGCCAGCAGCTTAGGGGCCGTTGGGGGGGGCCCCTACAATGAGCAGTTCTTC. It specifies CASSLGAVGGGPYNEQFF.

This clonotype came up many times. This chain uses TRBV6-1 with TRBJ2-1; tentatively, D is TRBD1 (5 bases). This CDR3 region has 13 residues. V lost 2 bases, J lost 8 bases, and 10 bases lay in between. Germline CDR1 reads MNHNS; CDR2 reads SASEGT. Here the CDR3 reads CASSELGRDEQFF. Here the CDR3 DNA reads TGTGCCAGCAGTGAATTGGGGCGAGATGAGCAGTTCTTC.

This CDR3 is CASSIDRQGALNTEAFF. The CDR3 nucleotides are TGTGCCAGTAGTATAGATCGACAAGGAGCTTTGAACACTGAAGCTTTCTTT. The chain couples TRBV19 to TRBJ1-1; the D is unclear. The germline V gene has CDR1 LNHDA and CDR2 SQIVND (reference sequence). V was clipped by 0 bases and J by 0 bases, with 14 bases between them. The CDR3 covers 17 residues.

This clonotype was seen more than once but under ten times. J is TRBJ2-3 and V is TRBV5-5; 7 bases map to TRBD2. CDR3 length: 15 residues. V gave up 6 bases and J gave up 0 bases; unmatched junction bases: 7. The germline gives CDR1 SGHKS, CDR2 YYEKEE (reference sequence). The CDR3 nucleotides are TGTGCCAGCACCATTCTGCGGGGGAGCACAGATACGCAGTATTTT. This sequence encodes CASTILRGSTDTQYF.

There are a few counts of this clonotype. This chain links TRBV19 with TRBJ2-1; possible D gene TRBD1, 5 bases. Between the trimmed V and J ends, which lost 7 bases and 3 bases, there was a span of 10 bases. The CDR3 consists of 13 residues. The V gene's germline CDR1 is LNHDA and CDR2 SQIVND (reference sequence). For the CDR3, the DNA is TGTGCCAGTACCTCCGACAGCTACAATGAGCAGTTCTTC. Its protein is CASTSDSYNEQFF.

This clonotype was counted many times. The V call is TRBV3-1, the J call TRBJ2-1, with D perhaps matching TRBD1 (6 bases). The CDR3 loop spans 16 amino acids. Germline V CDR1 and CDR2: LGHDT, YNNKEL (reference sequence). V dropped 4 bases and J dropped 2 bases, with 15 bases sitting between them. CDR3 in DNA: TGTGCCAGCAGCCTGATGGGACAACGGGCCTACAATGAGCAGTTCTTC. Translating gives CASSLMGQRAYNEQFF.

V is TRBV6-1 and J is TRBJ2-6, with D maybe TRBD1 (6 bases). Trimming shortened V by 7 bases and J by 0 bases, and 22 bases separated the two germline ends. The CDR3 contains 19 residues. Germline V lookup: CDR1 MNHNS, CDR2 SASEGT. The chain's CDR3 is CASTLQVGQLFSGANVLTF. The CDR3 DNA is TGTGCCAGCACCCTCCAAGTAGGACAGTTATTCTCTGGGGCCAACGTCCTGACTTTC.

The rearrangement links TRBV2 to TRBJ2-6; D is uncertain. V was cut by 6 bases and J by 1 base, with 10 bases left in between. The CDR3 is made up of 15 amino acids. Germline V gene sequence: CDR1 SNHLY, CDR2 FYNNEI. CDR3 residues: CASRTGASGANVLTF. In DNA, the CDR3 is TGTGCCAGCAGGACCGGCGCTTCTGGGGCCAACGTCCTGACTTTC. The full variable domain, rest sourced from reference TRBV2 and TRBJ2-6, is EPEVTQTPSHQVTQMGQEVILRCVPISNHLYFYWYRQILGQKVEFLVSFYNNEISEKSEIFDDQFSVERPDGSNFTLKIRSTKLEDSAMYFCASRTGASGANVLTFGAGSRLTVL.